The following is a TCR beta chain sequence with its context. This sample was included in a study of glioma-infiltrating T cells after dendritic cell vaccination. Turning to the study itself: Dendritic cell vaccination trial patients had either newly diagnosed or recurrent glioblastoma. Between about 2002 and 2013, patients got autologous tumor lysate-pulsed dendritic cell vaccines.

Sequencing was performed with immunoSEQ multiplex PCR; in TCRdb, only in-frame clones are kept and a portion is missing. The table has some 100,000 clones, more than 75% seen once. The ends were cut back, 5 bases at V and 0 bases at J, with 10 bases in the middle. This CDR3 spans 14 amino acids. Germline CDR1 SGHAT, CDR2 FQNNGV. This sequence was found in a human donor with glioblastoma. The chain uses TRBV11-2 and TRBJ1-1, with D possibly TRBD1 on 6 matching bases. The sequencing used blood, collected before dendritic cell vaccination. The CDR3 is CASSPRTVNTEAFF. CDR3 sequence (DNA): TGTGCCAGCAGCCCCCGGACAGTGAACACTGAAGCTTTCTTT. The full variable domain, rest sourced from reference TRBV11-2 and TRBJ1-1, is EAGVAQSPRYKIIEKRQSVAFWCNPISGHATLYWYQQILGQGPKLLIQFQNNGVVDDSQLPKDRFSAERLKGVDSTLKIQPAKLEDSAVYLCASSPRTVNTEAFFGQGTRLTVV.